There are a few counts of the clone carrying this T cell receptor beta chain. This sample is drawn from a study of blood T cell repertoires in COVID-19. About the study: The United States, Italy and Spain provided the acute and convalescent COVID-19 samples. PBMCs, B-cell-depleted T cells, or T cells provided the cDNA or gDNA that made up the material.

Authors' analysis steps: By means of reference gene primer amplification, nucleated cell counts were estimated. TCRdb's copy holds only in-frame clones and misses some; the assay was immunoSEQ multiplex PCR. V and J calls and clone size come straight from that table; D and trimming were deduced from the DNA. The sample holds approximately 220,000 clones, about 86% seen once. Sequencing was performed on peripheral blood. This sequence was found in a woman aged 45 to 65 with acute or convalescent COVID-19.

CDR3 bases: TGTGCCAGCAGCCCCATGGGACAGGGTTACGAGCAGTACTTC. Amino acid sequence: CASSPMGQGYEQYF. V gene TRBV5-6 combines with J gene TRBJ2-7; TRBD1 matches 9 bases. The CDR3 covers 14 residues. The J segment lost 4 bases and the V segment lost 4 bases, leaving 6 bases of the junction unmatched. Germline V lookup: CDR1 SGHDT, CDR2 YYEEEE.